Each of the 8 T cell receptor beta chains below was sequenced from the same sample in a study of T cells in Graves' hyperthyroidism and ophthalmopathy. Amplification targeted TCR beta CDR3 regions from RNA transcripts. The HTBI set primed first-round TCR CDR3 RT-PCR. TCRdb ran MiXCR on the multiplex PCR reads and lists one entry per CDR3 protein. The sample has 300,000 or so distinct CDR3 sequences, around 15% seen once. Sequenced: blood. The receptor source for this set is a woman aged 55 to 70 with Graves' ophthalmopathy.

This clonotype was detected a few times. CDR3 sequence (DNA): TGTGCCAGCAGCTTAGGGGTGAGAGTCCATGAGCAGTTCTTC. It is translated as CASSLGVRVHEQFF. The J gene is TRBJ2-1, the V gene TRBV7-6; D unclear. The V end was cut by 1 base, the J end by 8 bases, with 12 bases between. This CDR3 spans 14 amino acids. The germline V gene has CDR1 SGHVS and CDR2 FNYEAQ.

In this sample, this clonotype turned up many times. The chain uses TRBV28 and TRBJ2-7; possibly TRBD1 for D (6 bases). Trimming pared 3 bases from V and 4 bases from J, leaving 10 bases between. CDR3 length: 13 residues. CDR1 is MDHEN, CDR2 SYDVKM, per germline. In DNA form, the CDR3 reads TGTGCCAGCAGTTTGCAGGGGTTGTACGAGCAGTACTTC. Its protein is CASSLQGLYEQYF.

The chain joins TRBV6-2 or TRBV6-3 to TRBJ1-2; TRBD1 is a possible D gene (5 bases). Between the trimmed V and J ends, which lost 6 bases and 2 bases, there was a span of 10 bases. The CDR3 loop spans 13 amino acids. From germline, CDR1 is MNHEY and CDR2 SVGEGT. In DNA form, the CDR3 reads TGTGCCAGCAGATCCCAGGGAAACTATGGCTACACCTTC. It specifies CASRSQGNYGYTF.

This clonotype was detected many times. This chain links TRBV6-5 with TRBJ1-1; no definite D call. The ends were cut back, 2 bases at V and 7 bases at J, with 17 bases in the middle. CDR3 length: 15 amino acids. Per germline, CDR1 MNHEY and CDR2 SVGAGI. The CDR3 DNA follows: TGTGCCAGCAGTTACCGGTCAATAGCGAAAGATGAAGCTTTCTTT. Its translation is CASSYRSIAKDEAFF.

The table lists this clonotype with many counts. The genes are TRBV6-5 and TRBJ1-5; D call uncertain. V was trimmed by 4 bases and J by 0 bases, leaving 10 bases between them. CDR3 length: 15 amino acids. The germline V gene has CDR1 MNHEY and CDR2 SVGAGI. As DNA, the CDR3 is TGTGCCAGCAGTTCCATGACGTATAGCAATCAGCCCCAGCATTTT. This translates into CASSSMTYSNQPQHF.

This clonotype was detected only a few times. The chain recombines TRBV7-2 with TRBJ1-2; D is unclear. V was clipped by 5 bases and J by 4 bases, with 14 bases between them. CDR1 SGHTA and CDR2 FQGNSA come from the germline V gene. The CDR3 sequence is 14 residues long. DNA of the CDR3: TGTGCCAGCAGCCCACGCCCGGGCCTCTATGGCTACACCTTC. Translated: CASSPRPGLYGYTF.

This clonotype came up many times. This chain uses TRBV29-1 with TRBJ1-4, with 9 bases aligning to TRBD1. V lost 2 bases to trimming and J lost 5 bases; unmatched junction nucleotides: 6. Germline V gene sequence: CDR1 SQVTM, CDR2 ANQGSEA. This CDR3 is built from 15 residues. CDR3 loop: CSVENLGTGNEKLFF. CDR3 bases: TGCAGCGTTGAAAATCTAGGGACAGGGAATGAAAAACTGTTTTTT. The entire variable domain, with the rest obtained from reference TRBV29-1 and TRBJ1-4, is as follows: SAVISQKPSRDICQRGTSLTIQCQVDSQVTMMFWYRQQPGQSLTLIATANQGSEATYESGFVIDKFPISRPNLTFSTLTVSNMSPEDSSIYLCSVENLGTGNEKLFFGSGTQLSVL.

This clonotype was picked up many times. V gene TRBV5-6 combines with J gene TRBJ2-5; D remains ambiguous. Germline loops: CDR1 SGHDT, CDR2 YYEEEE. The V gene lost 2 bases and the J gene lost 5 bases, with 10 bases spanning the gap. The CDR3 runs 13 residues. This CDR3 is CASSFNPRETQYF. The CDR3 DNA reads TGTGCCAGCAGCTTTAACCCCCGGGAGACCCAGTACTTC.